The sequence of this TCR beta chain was determined in a study of T cells in Graves' hyperthyroidism and ophthalmopathy. Study context: The authors collected peripheral blood at initial diagnosis, before any treatment.

The investigators amplified TCR beta CDR3 regions from RNA transcripts. A first-round RT-PCR of the TCR CDR3 used the HTBI primer set. Each CDR3 protein is one row after TCRdb ran MiXCR on the multiplex PCR reads. This sample has 500,000 to 650,000 distinct CDR3 sequences, with approximately 20% found just once. Concerning this clonotype itself: Its antigen is as yet unknown.

Broader study findings: Separation of ophthalmopathy from stable hyperthyroidism was achieved by a 13 V-J model. The model anticipated ophthalmopathy a median about 6.5 months pre-onset.

Germline assignment: CDR1 SEHNR and CDR2 FQNEAQ (reference sequence). V gave up 5 bases and J gave up 9 bases; unmatched junction bases: 11. This CDR3 contains 15 residues. Ophthalmopathy cases met thresholds of Clinical Activity Score at least 3, NOSPECS grade at least 4 and duration under 3 months. The sample was blood. The V call is TRBV7-9, the J call TRBJ2-2; 8 bases agree with TRBD1. The sequence derives from a man aged 40-49 years with Graves' ophthalmopathy. The DNA for the CDR3 is TGTGCCAGCAGCCCAACCGGGACAGGTCCCCGGGAGCTGTTTTTT. Its translation is CASSPTGTGPRELFF.